The text below deals with one TCR beta chain. Its specificity is unknown. The data are from a study of cytomegalovirus exposure and HLA in healthy donors. Overall study results and limits: A later analysis, which compared TCR beta chains of equal frequency, found the HLA-associated ones more clonally expanded. Roughly even sequencing depth across donors was the assumption behind the presence/absence analyses.

The primer mix had 60 Vbeta and 13 Jbeta primers. Authors' methods: Later, an analysis found 80 million or so unique TCR beta chains, and roughly 9.9 million of these were shared. Libraries were prepared by immunoSEQ multiplex PCR; TCRdb keeps only in-frame clonotypes and omits some of them. The DNA was the basis for D and trimming; V, J and clone size are from that table. The top ten hold roughly 2% of the sample, which has under 250,000 clones, roughly 72% seen once. Nominally healthy donors were sampled, though unrecorded immune exposures were likely. The receptor was derived from a man aged 30-40 years in good health and CMV-seronegative. The sequencing input was PBMCs.

The CDR3 DNA follows: TGTGCCAGCAGCTTAGGACGGGTTAGCACAGATACGCAGTATTTT. Protein sequence: CASSLGRVSTDTQYF. The chain joins TRBV7-9 to TRBJ2-3; the D is unclear. CDR3 length: 15 residues. Between the trimmed V and J ends, which lost 1 base and 0 bases, there was a span of 8 bases. Germline-derived CDR1 and CDR2 are SEHNR and FQNEAQ (reference sequence).